This is a list of T cell receptor beta chains from one sample in a study of blood T cell repertoires in COVID-19. Data came from immunoSEQ multiplex PCR; TCRdb stores just in-frame clones and leaves some out. In the table there are around 260,000 clones, approximately 91% of which are singletons. Sequenced input: peripheral blood. The receptors derive from a woman in her twenties or thirties with COVID-19, enrolled during active disease. The CDR3 runs from the conserved cysteine through the conserved F or W. D genes are given only for firm matches. The size field is filled for only some rows; it gives once, few, many or a size class.

V: TRBV7-8; D: NA; size: NA; J: TRBJ1-4; DNA: TGTGCCAGCAGCCTAAACGGGGGGCGTACTAATGAAAAACTGTTTTTT; CDR3: CASSLNGGRTNEKLFF
V: TRBV29-1; D: NA; size: NA; J: TRBJ1-2; DNA: TGCAGCGCCCCAACGGGGTTGGCGAACTATGGCTACACCTTC; CDR3: CSAPTGLANYGYTF
V: TRBV7-9; D: NA; size: NA; J: TRBJ1-6; DNA: TGTGCCAGCAGCTTCACAGGGCTTAATTCACCCCTCCACTTT; CDR3: CASSFTGLNSPLHF
V: TRBV2; D: NA; size: once; J: TRBJ1-5; DNA: TGTGCCAGCAGGAGACAGAGCAATCAGCCCCAGCATTTT; CDR3: CASRRQSNQPQHF
V: TRBV14; D: NA; size: NA; J: TRBJ2-2; DNA: TGTGCCAGCAGCCAGTTGTTAGATAACACCGGGGAGCTGTTTTTT; CDR3: CASSQLLDNTGELFF
V: TRBV5-4; D: TRBD1; size: NA; J: TRBJ1-2; DNA: TGTGCCAGCAGCCCGGGACAGGACGCCTATGGCTACACCTTC; CDR3: CASSPGQDAYGYTF
V: TRBV5-4; D: TRBD1; size: NA; J: TRBJ1-6; DNA: TGTGCCAGCAGCTCGGCCATGACAGGGGGTAATTCACCCCTCCACTTT; CDR3: CASSSAMTGGNSPLHF
V: TRBV2; D: TRBD1; size: NA; J: TRBJ1-1; DNA: TGTGCCAGCCGTGATTTGGGGACAGGGAACACTGAAGCTTTCTTT; CDR3: CASRDLGTGNTEAFF
V: TRBV10-1; D: NA; size: once; J: TRBJ1-1; DNA: TGCGCCAGCAGTGAGCGGGTGAACACTGAAGCTTTCTTT; CDR3: CASSERVNTEAFF
V: TRBV7-8; D: TRBD1; size: NA; J: TRBJ1-2; DNA: TGTGCCAGCAGCAGAGAAGGGACAGGGGGTAATGGCTACACCTTC; CDR3: CASSREGTGGNGYTF
V: TRBV5-1; D: TRBD1; size: NA; J: TRBJ2-5; DNA: TGCGCCAGCAGCCCCCCGGACAGGGGCCCACAGACCCAGTACTTC; CDR3: CASSPPDRGPQTQYF
V: TRBV18; D: NA; size: NA; J: TRBJ1-2; DNA: TGTGCCAGCTCACAGGCAGGCCTTAACTATGGCTACACCTTC; CDR3: CASSQAGLNYGYTF
V: TRBV6-5; D: NA; size: NA; J: TRBJ1-6; DNA: TGTGCCAGCAGAATTAGGACAGATTCACCCCTCCACTTT; CDR3: CASRIRTDSPLHF
V: TRBV5-4; D: TRBD2; size: NA; J: TRBJ2-3; DNA: TGTGCCAGCAGCCCGACTAGCGGTACTATTGATACGCAGTATTTT; CDR3: CASSPTSGTIDTQYF
V: TRBV30; D: TRBD1; size: once; J: TRBJ2-5; DNA: TGTGCCTGGAGCAGACCAGGGACAGGGGCCGAGACCCAGTACTTC; CDR3: CAWSRPGTGAETQYF
V: TRBV5-1; D: NA; size: NA; J: TRBJ1-2; DNA: TGCGCCAGCAGCTTGGGTGGCAGGGATGGCTACACCTTC; CDR3: CASSLGGRDGYTF
V: TRBV10-3; D: NA; size: NA; J: TRBJ1-4; DNA: TGTGCCATCAGTGATCCGTCGGGGAATGAAAAACTGTTTTTT; CDR3: CAISDPSGNEKLFF
V: TRBV6-2/TRBV6-3; D: TRBD2; size: NA; J: TRBJ2-7; DNA: TGTGCCAGCAGTTACTCCCTAGCGGGAAGTTACGACGAGCAGTACTTC; CDR3: CASSYSLAGSYDEQYF
V: TRBV18; D: TRBD1; size: NA; J: TRBJ1-5; DNA: TGTGCCAGCTCACCGGACAGGGGCGATCAGCCCCAGCATTTT; CDR3: CASSPDRGDQPQHF
V: TRBV5-1; D: NA; size: NA; J: TRBJ2-1; DNA: TGCGCCAGCAGCTTGGATTGGAGCTCCTACAATGAGCAGTTCTTC; CDR3: CASSLDWSSYNEQFF
V: TRBV12-5; D: NA; size: few; J: TRBJ2-7; DNA: TGTGCTAGTGTCCACGACAGCTCCTACGAGCAGTACTTC; CDR3: CASVHDSSYEQYF
V: TRBV19; D: NA; size: NA; J: TRBJ1-4; DNA: TGTGCCAGTAAAGGGGCAACTAATGAAAAACTGTTTTTT; CDR3: CASKGATNEKLFF
V: TRBV6-5; D: TRBD1; size: NA; J: TRBJ1-2; DNA: TGTGCCAGCAGTTACTCGGGACAGGGATCCTATGGCTACACCTTC; CDR3: CASSYSGQGSYGYTF
V: TRBV27; D: TRBD1; size: medium-sized; J: TRBJ2-7; DNA: TGTGCCAGCTGGGGGACAGGGGGCAACGAGCAGTACTTC; CDR3: CASWGTGGNEQYF
V: TRBV18; D: TRBD1; size: once; J: TRBJ2-2; DNA: TGTGCCAGCTCACCGCCAGGGGGCCGGGGAACCGGGGAGCTGTTTTTT; CDR3: CASSPPGGRGTGELFF
V: TRBV10-3; D: NA; size: NA; J: TRBJ2-3; DNA: TGTGCCATCGCCGCTAGCACCTTGGAGGCAGATACGCAGTATTTT; CDR3: CAIAASTLEADTQYF
V: TRBV19; D: TRBD1; size: NA; J: TRBJ2-1; DNA: TGTGCCAGTAGTATAGCGACAGGGGGCCACAATGAGCAGTTCTTC; CDR3: CASSIATGGHNEQFF
V: TRBV15; D: NA; size: NA; J: TRBJ2-5; DNA: TGTGCCACCAGCACCGACTCCTCTGGGACCCAGTACTTC; CDR3: CATSTDSSGTQYF
V: TRBV7-2; D: NA; size: NA; J: TRBJ1-1; DNA: TGTGCCAGCAGCCCCGTAGTGATGAACACTGAAGCTTTCTTT; CDR3: CASSPVVMNTEAFF
V: TRBV6-4; D: NA; size: NA; J: TRBJ1-6; DNA: TGTGCCAGCAGTGACTCGTGGTGGGCTCCCTATAATTCACCCCTCCACTTT; CDR3: CASSDSWWAPYNSPLHF
V: TRBV19; D: TRBD1; size: once; J: TRBJ1-1; DNA: TGTGCCAGTAGTAGATGGGACAGGAAAAACACTGAAGCTTTCTTT; CDR3: CASSRWDRKNTEAFF
V: TRBV11-2; D: NA; size: NA; J: TRBJ2-7; DNA: TGTGCCAGCAGCTTAGATCTGGGGGCGACCAGGGTATACGAGCAGTACTTC; CDR3: CASSLDLGATRVYEQYF
V: TRBV25-1; D: TRBD1; size: NA; J: TRBJ2-7; DNA: TGTGCCAGCGGAAGGACAGGGCCCTACGAGCAGTACTTC; CDR3: CASGRTGPYEQYF
V: TRBV7-9; D: NA; size: NA; J: TRBJ1-3; DNA: TGTGCCAGCAGCTTTTACATCTCTGGAAACACCATATATTTT; CDR3: CASSFYISGNTIYF
V: TRBV3-1/TRBV3-2; D: NA; size: NA; J: TRBJ2-2; DNA: TGTGCCAGCAGCCCCCTACTATTAACCGGGGAGCTGTTTTTT; CDR3: CASSPLLLTGELFF
V: TRBV5-4; D: NA; size: NA; J: TRBJ2-1; DNA: TGTGCCAGCAGCGCTTTAGAGGGGCAGTTCTTC; CDR3: CASSALEGQFF
V: TRBV5-6; D: TRBD1; size: NA; J: TRBJ1-5; DNA: TGTGCCAGCAGCGTGGGACAGGCCAATCAGCCCCAGCATTTT; CDR3: CASSVGQANQPQHF
V: TRBV5-1; D: TRBD1; size: NA; J: TRBJ2-7; DNA: TGCGCCAGCAGCTTGGCCGGACAGGATTACGACGAGCAGTACTTC; CDR3: CASSLAGQDYDEQYF
V: TRBV3-1/TRBV3-2; D: TRBD1; size: NA; J: TRBJ1-1; DNA: TGTGCCAGCGCCGGGACAGGGGGCACGAACACTGAAGCTTTCTTT; CDR3: CASAGTGGTNTEAFF
V: TRBV9; D: NA; size: NA; J: TRBJ2-7; DNA: TGTGCCAGCAGCGCGTCTAGGGGCGACTTTGGCTACGAGCAGTACTTC; CDR3: CASSASRGDFGYEQYF
V: TRBV7-6; D: TRBD1; size: NA; J: TRBJ2-5; DNA: TGTGCCAGCAGCTTCCAGACAGGGGCTCAAGAGACCCAGTACTTC; CDR3: CASSFQTGAQETQYF
V: TRBV5-6; D: NA; size: once; J: TRBJ2-7; DNA: TGTGCCAGCAGCTTGACGGGGATTTCCTACGAGCAGTACTTC; CDR3: CASSLTGISYEQYF
V: TRBV27; D: NA; size: few; J: TRBJ2-7; DNA: TGTGCCAGCAGTTTAGAATGGGCGACTACAAGCTACGAGCAGTACTTC; CDR3: CASSLEWATTSYEQYF
V: TRBV30; D: TRBD2; size: NA; J: TRBJ2-1; DNA: TGTGCCTGGAGTGTACCTACTAGCGGTTACAATGAGCAGTTCTTC; CDR3: CAWSVPTSGYNEQFF
V: TRBV3-1/TRBV3-2; D: NA; size: NA; J: TRBJ2-2; DNA: TGTGCCAGCAGCCCCTGGGACTTTCTGACCGGGGAGCTGTTTTTT; CDR3: CASSPWDFLTGELFF
V: TRBV10-3; D: TRBD2; size: NA; J: TRBJ2-1; DNA: TGTGCCACAGGACTAGCGGAATACAATGAGCAGTTCTTC; CDR3: CATGLAEYNEQFF
V: TRBV28; D: NA; size: NA; J: TRBJ1-1; DNA: TGTGCCAGCACTAATCCCGGGGGGAGGAACACTGAAGCTTTCTTT; CDR3: CASTNPGGRNTEAFF
V: TRBV12-5; D: NA; size: NA; J: TRBJ2-7; DNA: TGTGCTAGTGGTGGAACCGGGACACCGAACTCCTACGAGCAGTACTTC; CDR3: CASGGTGTPNSYEQYF
V: TRBV6-5; D: NA; size: NA; J: TRBJ1-1; DNA: TGTGCCAGCAGAAGGGGGATGAACACTGAAGCTTTCTTT; CDR3: CASRRGMNTEAFF
V: TRBV9; D: NA; size: NA; J: TRBJ2-7; DNA: TGTGCCAGCAGCCCCCGGACTGGCTACGAGCAGTACTTC; CDR3: CASSPRTGYEQYF
V: TRBV5-1; D: TRBD1; size: NA; J: TRBJ1-4; DNA: TGCGCCAGCAGCTTGGGGCTCACAGGGGCAACTAATGAAAAACTGTTTTTT; CDR3: CASSLGLTGATNEKLFF